This T cell receptor beta chain was obtained from a study of T cell responses to AZD1222 COVID-19 vaccine. V was pared by 0 bases and J by 1 base, with 3 bases of the junction left unmatched. CDR1 is SEHNR, CDR2 FQNEAQ, per germline (reference sequence). There are 17 residues in the CDR3. A single count supports this clone. Its antigen is unidentified. Notes on the study in general: Spike-specific TCR repertoires showed rising breadth and depth after two AZD1222 doses.

Produced via immunoSEQ multiplex PCR; TCRdb's table is partial and in-frame only. This table holds roughly 120,000 clones, 70% to 90% found once. Sequencing was performed on peripheral blood, taken 28 days after the second AZD1222 dose. The sequence came from an adult who received the AZD1222 COVID-19 vaccine. The rearrangement uses TRBV7-9 and TRBJ1-5; 10 bases line up with TRBD1. CDR3 loop: CASSLAPGQGSNQPQHF. The DNA for the CDR3 is TGTGCCAGCAGCTTAGCACCGGGACAGGGGAGCAATCAGCCCCAGCATTTT.